These 7 T cell receptor beta chains were all obtained from the same sample, sequenced in a study of T cell responses to AZD1222 COVID-19 vaccine. Clones were sequenced by immunoSEQ multiplex PCR, and TCRdb holds only the in-frame ones, with some missing. Altogether 120,000 or so clones are present, approximately 88% being singletons, with the ten largest covering around 20%. Sequences were derived from peripheral blood, sampled on day 0 of MenACWY control vaccination. The origin of the receptors is an adult in good health.

This clone was seen only once. This chain joins TRBV29-1 and TRBJ1-1; D is undetermined. The CDR3 consists of 11 residues. Between the trimmed V and J ends, which lost 7 bases and 2 bases, there was a span of 8 bases. Germline loops: CDR1 SQVTM, CDR2 ANQGSEA. CDR3 nucleotides: TGCAGCGCCGGAGAAAACACTGAAGCTTTCTTT. Residues: CSAGENTEAFF. Supplemented by reference TRBV29-1 and TRBJ1-1, the full variable domain reads SAVISQKPSRDICQRGTSLTIQCQVDSQVTMMFWYRQQPGQSLTLIATANQGSEATYESGFVIDKFPISRPNLTFSTLTVSNMSPEDSSIYLCSAGENTEAFFGQGTRLTVV.

The chain links TRBV6-5 to TRBJ1-2; TRBD1 is a possible D gene (6 bases). The CDR3 runs 14 residues. CDR1 is MNHEY and CDR2 is SVGAGI in the germline V gene. In DNA form, the CDR3 reads TGTGCGATCAAACCGGGACATAAAAACTATGGCTACACCTTC. Encoded protein: CAIKPGHKNYGYTF.

Written as DNA, the CDR3 is TGTGCCTTCCATAGGGGGCGGGAGGGGCCTAAAAATGAGCAGTTCTTC. Its translation: CAFHRGREGPKNEQFF. The chain carries TRBV30 and TRBJ2-1, with 9 bases aligning to TRBD2. CDR3 length: 16 residues. V dropped 7 bases and J dropped 7; count of bases not matched to a gene: 17. The V gene's germline CDR1 is GTSNPN and CDR2 SVGIG (reference sequence).

The J gene is TRBJ1-3, the V gene TRBV19; D not certain. The length of the CDR3 is 18 residues. Trimming shortened V by 5 bases and J by 1 base, and 21 bases separated the two germline ends. In germline, CDR1 is LNHDA, CDR2 SQIVND (reference sequence). This chain's CDR3 is CASSSDPLLGGSGNTIYF. In nucleotides, the CDR3 is TGTGCCAGTAGTTCCGATCCCCTGCTGGGAGGATCTGGAAACACCATATATTTT.

Of note for this clone: The junction shows a germline mismatch at one end, possibly a read error. The chain uses TRBV6-5 and TRBJ1-1; no reliable D call. The CDR3 is made up of 13 amino acids. CDR1 MNHEY and CDR2 SVGAGI come from the germline V gene. In DNA form, the CDR3 reads TGTGCCAGCAGCTTGGACCAGAACACTGAAGTTTTCTTT. This sequence encodes CASSLDQNTEVFF.

This rearrangement joins TRBV5-1 to TRBJ2-7; TRBD1 agrees at 8 bases. Germline V gene lookup returns CDR1 SGHRS and CDR2 YFSETQ. The CDR3 is 14 residues long. Trimming took 2 bases from V and 5 from J; bases not matched to a gene: 6. In DNA, the CDR3 is TGCGCCAGCAGCTTTGGACAGGGTGGCAACGAGCAGTACTTC. Translation: CASSFGQGGNEQYF. Full variable domain (missing parts from reference TRBV5-1 and TRBJ2-7): KAGVTQTPRYLIKTRGQQVTLSCSPISGHRSVSWYQQTPGQGLQFLFEYFSETQRNKGNFPGRFSGRQFSNSRSEMNVSTLELGDSALYLCASSFGQGGNEQYFGPGTRLTVT.

The chain employs TRBV4-1 and TRBJ1-6; 7 bases fit TRBD1. The CDR3 spans 19 residues. Trimming cost V 1 base and J 2 bases; bases outside gene matches: 11. CDR1 and CDR2 (germline): MGHRA, YSYEKL. CDR3 DNA sequence: TGCGCCAGCAGCCAAGGTAGACTGGGACAGAAGGCCTATAATTCACCCCTCCACTTT. Amino acid sequence: CASSQGRLGQKAYNSPLHF.